A selection of T cell receptor beta chains follows, all from one sample in a study of T cell responses to AZD1222 COVID-19 vaccine. The method was immunoSEQ multiplex PCR; TCRdb's version includes in-frame clones alone and lacks a portion of them. The table lists roughly 130,000 clones, roughly 89% of them singletons. This sample comprised peripheral blood, obtained 28 days after the second dose of the MenACWY control vaccine. The receptors shown here come from an adult who received the MenACWY meningococcal vaccine as a control. Each CDR3 is given with its conserved first and last residue. The order of the fields is clone size, V gene, J gene, D gene, CDR3 protein, CDR3 DNA. D genes are given only for firm matches. Expanded clones get a size class; other rows say once, few or many, or leave the size out.

abundance: -; v_gene: TRBV2; j_gene: TRBJ2-3; d_gene: -; CDR3aa: CASGVADTQYF; CDR3nt: TGTGCCAGCGGGGTAGCAGATACGCAGTATTTT
abundance: -; v_gene: TRBV6-1; j_gene: TRBJ2-1; d_gene: TRBD2; CDR3aa: CASSEREGRWYNEQFF; CDR3nt: TGTGCCAGCAGTGAACGGGAGGGGCGCTGGTACAATGAGCAGTTCTTC
abundance: -; v_gene: TRBV6-5; j_gene: TRBJ2-2; d_gene: -; CDR3aa: CASSYVPTGELFF; CDR3nt: TGTGCCAGCAGTTACGTCCCCACCGGGGAGCTGTTTTTT
abundance: once; v_gene: TRBV18; j_gene: TRBJ2-7; d_gene: -; CDR3aa: CASSPGSGRGTYEQYF; CDR3nt: TGTGCCAGCTCGCCGGGCTCGGGCAGGGGCACCTACGAGCAGTACTTC
abundance: -; v_gene: TRBV9; j_gene: TRBJ2-5; d_gene: TRBD2; CDR3aa: CASSEGTSGTQYF; CDR3nt: TGTGCCAGCAGCGAAGGGACTAGCGGGACCCAGTACTTC
abundance: -; v_gene: TRBV25-1; j_gene: TRBJ2-1; d_gene: TRBD2; CDR3aa: CASSDFSGGDNEQFF; CDR3nt: TGTGCCAGCAGTGACTTTAGCGGGGGGGACAATGAGCAGTTCTTC
abundance: -; v_gene: TRBV5-1; j_gene: TRBJ2-5; d_gene: TRBD1; CDR3aa: CASSLGQGETQYF; CDR3nt: TGCGCCAGCAGCTTGGGACAGGGGGAGACCCAGTACTTC
abundance: -; v_gene: TRBV19; j_gene: TRBJ2-7; d_gene: TRBD1; CDR3aa: CASNDRENEQYF; CDR3nt: TGTGCCAGTAATGACAGGGAAAACGAGCAGTACTTC
abundance: -; v_gene: TRBV6-5; j_gene: TRBJ1-2; d_gene: TRBD1; CDR3aa: CASSPGTGLDYGYTF; CDR3nt: TGTGCCAGCAGTCCCGGGACAGGGTTAGACTATGGCTACACCTTC
abundance: -; v_gene: TRBV18; j_gene: TRBJ1-5; d_gene: TRBD1; CDR3aa: CASSPGQGAFQPQHF; CDR3nt: TGTGCCAGCTCACCTGGGCAGGGGGCATTTCAGCCCCAGCATTTT
abundance: -; v_gene: TRBV30; j_gene: TRBJ2-7; d_gene: TRBD1; CDR3aa: CAWSLGQGLYEQYF; CDR3nt: TGTGCCTGGAGTTTGGGACAGGGACTTTACGAGCAGTACTTC
abundance: -; v_gene: TRBV27; j_gene: TRBJ1-5; d_gene: -; CDR3aa: CASSLQGFNQPQHF; CDR3nt: TGTGCCAGCAGTTTGCAGGGGTTCAATCAGCCCCAGCATTTT
abundance: -; v_gene: TRBV28; j_gene: TRBJ1-2; d_gene: -; CDR3aa: CASSLPGLELTF; CDR3nt: TGTGCCAGCAGTTTACCAGGGCTGGAGCTCACCTTC
abundance: -; v_gene: TRBV3-1/TRBV3-2; j_gene: TRBJ2-7; d_gene: TRBD1; CDR3aa: CASSRGYRGAYEQYF; CDR3nt: TGTGCCAGCAGCCGGGGGTACAGGGGGGCGTATGAGCAGTACTTC
abundance: -; v_gene: TRBV5-8; j_gene: TRBJ2-7; d_gene: -; CDR3aa: CASSLERASYEQYF; CDR3nt: TGTGCCAGCAGCTTGGAGAGGGCCTCCTACGAGCAGTACTTC
abundance: -; v_gene: TRBV10-3; j_gene: TRBJ2-3; d_gene: -; CDR3aa: CAIRQGRGDTQYF; CDR3nt: TGTGCCATCAGACAGGGGAGGGGGGATACGCAGTATTTT
abundance: once; v_gene: TRBV6-5; j_gene: TRBJ2-1; d_gene: TRBD2; CDR3aa: CASSLTSGSNNEQFF; CDR3nt: TGTGCCAGCAGTTTGACTAGCGGGAGTAACAATGAGCAGTTCTTC
abundance: -; v_gene: TRBV11-3; j_gene: TRBJ1-5; d_gene: -; CDR3aa: CASSLVESARFSNQPQHF; CDR3nt: TGTGCCAGCAGCTTAGTGGAGTCAGCCAGATTTAGCAATCAGCCCCAGCATTTT
abundance: -; v_gene: TRBV12-3/TRBV12-4; j_gene: TRBJ2-2; d_gene: -; CDR3aa: CASSSHGTGELFF; CDR3nt: TGTGCCAGCAGTTCCCATGGGACAGGGGAGCTGTTTTTT
abundance: once; v_gene: TRBV7-3; j_gene: TRBJ2-6; d_gene: -; CDR3aa: CASSLYRTYSGANVLTF; CDR3nt: TGTGCCAGCAGCTTATACAGGACCTACTCTGGGGCCAACGTCCTGACTTTC
abundance: -; v_gene: TRBV19; j_gene: TRBJ2-1; d_gene: TRBD1; CDR3aa: CASSERTGRYEQFF; CDR3nt: TGTGCCAGTAGTGAAAGGACAGGGAGGTATGAGCAGTTCTTC
abundance: -; v_gene: TRBV3-1/TRBV3-2; j_gene: TRBJ1-1; d_gene: TRBD1; CDR3aa: CASSPSDRGYEAFF; CDR3nt: TGTGCCAGCAGCCCATCGGACAGGGGTTACGAAGCTTTCTTT
abundance: -; v_gene: TRBV7-8; j_gene: TRBJ2-7; d_gene: TRBD2; CDR3aa: CASSLAGGLAGDYEQYF; CDR3nt: TGTGCCAGCAGCTTAGCGGGGGGACTAGCGGGAGACTACGAGCAGTACTTC
abundance: -; v_gene: TRBV19; j_gene: TRBJ1-4; d_gene: -; CDR3aa: CASSIDRGVREKLFF; CDR3nt: TGTGCCAGTAGTATAGACCGGGGGGTTCGTGAAAAACTGTTTTTT
abundance: -; v_gene: TRBV19; j_gene: TRBJ2-3; d_gene: TRBD1; CDR3aa: CASSDRGNTDTQYF; CDR3nt: TGTGCCAGTAGTGACAGGGGCAACACAGATACGCAGTATTTT
abundance: -; v_gene: TRBV18; j_gene: TRBJ2-5; d_gene: TRBD2; CDR3aa: CASSPQRGVRETQYF; CDR3nt: TGTGCCAGCTCACCACAACGGGGGGTTCGAGAGACCCAGTACTTC
abundance: -; v_gene: TRBV5-3; j_gene: TRBJ2-1; d_gene: -; CDR3aa: CAPCWGHNEQFF; CDR3nt: TGTGCCCCGTGTTGGGGTCACAATGAGCAGTTCTTC
abundance: few; v_gene: TRBV19; j_gene: TRBJ2-2; d_gene: TRBD1; CDR3aa: CASKSQGAVTGELFF; CDR3nt: TGTGCCAGTAAATCCCAGGGGGCGGTCACCGGGGAGCTGTTTTTT
abundance: -; v_gene: TRBV9; j_gene: TRBJ2-1; d_gene: TRBD2; CDR3aa: CASSARTSGYNEQFF; CDR3nt: TGTGCCAGCAGCGCCCGGACTAGCGGGTACAATGAGCAGTTCTTC
abundance: -; v_gene: TRBV6-5; j_gene: TRBJ2-2; d_gene: -; CDR3aa: CASSYPRFANTGELFF; CDR3nt: TGTGCCAGCAGTTACCCCAGATTCGCGAACACCGGGGAGCTGTTTTTT
abundance: -; v_gene: TRBV7-6; j_gene: TRBJ2-1; d_gene: TRBD2; CDR3aa: CASSSYSGGNNEQFF; CDR3nt: TGTGCCAGCAGCTCCTATAGCGGGGGAAACAATGAGCAGTTCTTC
abundance: -; v_gene: TRBV19; j_gene: TRBJ1-6; d_gene: -; CDR3aa: CASSMINSPLHF; CDR3nt: TGTGCCAGTAGTATGATTAATTCACCCCTCCACTTT
abundance: -; v_gene: TRBV3-1/TRBV3-2; j_gene: TRBJ2-1; d_gene: -; CDR3aa: CASSQDMRQTHNEQFF; CDR3nt: TGTGCCAGCAGCCAAGATATGCGGCAGACTCACAATGAGCAGTTCTTC
abundance: once; v_gene: TRBV24-1; j_gene: TRBJ2-5; d_gene: -; CDR3aa: CATSDTGTEAETQYF; CDR3nt: TGTGCCACCAGTGATACAGGGACTGAGGCCGAGACCCAGTACTTC
abundance: -; v_gene: TRBV28; j_gene: TRBJ2-5; d_gene: TRBD2; CDR3aa: CASTPLAQETQYF; CDR3nt: TGTGCCAGCACCCCACTAGCGCAAGAGACCCAGTACTTC
abundance: -; v_gene: TRBV6-5; j_gene: TRBJ1-5; d_gene: -; CDR3aa: CASSYSGGGQPQHF; CDR3nt: TGTGCCAGCAGTTACTCGGGGGGCGGGCAGCCCCAGCATTTT
abundance: -; v_gene: TRBV28; j_gene: TRBJ2-1; d_gene: -; CDR3aa: CASRRPTGNNEQFF; CDR3nt: TGTGCCAGCAGGAGGCCCACAGGTAACAATGAGCAGTTCTTC
abundance: -; v_gene: TRBV6-5; j_gene: TRBJ2-2; d_gene: TRBD1; CDR3aa: CASSSSGTGGTGELFF; CDR3nt: TGTGCCAGCAGTTCCTCGGGGACAGGGGGGACCGGGGAGCTGTTTTTT
abundance: few; v_gene: TRBV6-1; j_gene: TRBJ2-2; d_gene: TRBD2; CDR3aa: CASSELAAYTGELFF; CDR3nt: TGTGCCAGCAGTGAACTAGCGGCCTACACCGGGGAGCTGTTTTTT
abundance: -; v_gene: TRBV6-6; j_gene: TRBJ1-2; d_gene: -; CDR3aa: CASRPISAGWKRGYTF; CDR3nt: TGTGCCAGCAGACCAATTTCGGCGGGCTGGAAGCGGGGCTACACCTTC
abundance: -; v_gene: TRBV1; j_gene: TRBJ2-1; d_gene: -; CDR3aa: CTSSLGQGATNEQFF; CDR3nt: TGCACCAGCAGCCTGGGACAGGGGGCTACCAATGAGCAGTTCTTC
abundance: once; v_gene: TRBV2; j_gene: TRBJ1-4; d_gene: TRBD1; CDR3aa: CASTRTGEGEKLFF; CDR3nt: TGTGCCAGCACTAGGACAGGGGAAGGGGAAAAACTGTTTTTT
abundance: -; v_gene: TRBV6-4; j_gene: TRBJ1-5; d_gene: TRBD1; CDR3aa: CASRATGGNQPQHF; CDR3nt: TGTGCCAGCAGGGCGACAGGGGGGAATCAGCCCCAGCATTTT
abundance: few; v_gene: TRBV19; j_gene: TRBJ1-3; d_gene: -; CDR3aa: CASRLGNGNTIYF; CDR3nt: TGTGCCAGTAGGTTGGGGAATGGAAACACCATATATTTT
abundance: -; v_gene: TRBV15; j_gene: TRBJ1-5; d_gene: -; CDR3aa: CATSIKGGPRPQHF; CDR3nt: TGTGCCACCAGCATAAAGGGGGGCCCTCGGCCCCAGCATTTT
abundance: -; v_gene: TRBV6-5; j_gene: TRBJ2-7; d_gene: TRBD1; CDR3aa: CASSYSTGAGEQYF; CDR3nt: TGTGCCAGCAGTTACTCGACAGGGGCGGGTGAGCAGTACTTC
abundance: -; v_gene: TRBV2; j_gene: TRBJ2-4; d_gene: -; CDR3aa: CASSGVGENIQYF; CDR3nt: TGTGCCAGCAGTGGCGTAGGGGAAAACATTCAGTACTTC